These T cell receptor beta chains were read from a single sample in a study of blood T cell repertoires in COVID-19. Method: immunoSEQ multiplex PCR; TCRdb's copy keeps in-frame clones and lacks some. Counted here are 120,000 to 150,000 clones, 84% occurring once; the ten biggest clones make up more than 4.5%. Sequenced: PBMCs or T cells enriched from blood (not recorded which). The receptors shown here come from a woman aged 45-65 years who had been exposed to COVID-19. Both conserved end residues are part of each CDR3.

>TRBV6-5|TRBJ2-2
CASSTDANTGELFF
>TRBV5-4|TRBJ2-1
CASSLDSGRFNEQFF
>TRBV19|TRBJ1-1
CASSIGRIQGAYTEAFF
>TRBV12-5|TRBJ1-1
CASGLWNTGNTEAFF
>TRBV6-5|TRBJ1-3
CASKQGASSGNTIYF
>TRBV5-1|TRBJ2-2
CASSPWTNANTGELFF
>TRBV3-1/TRBV3-2|TRBJ1-1
CASSQEVGTGVFFTEAFF
>TRBV6-2/TRBV6-3|TRBJ1-6
CASSPRQERSYNSPLHF
>TRBV19|TRBJ1-2
CASSIRAASNKGSSGYTF
>TRBV24-1|TRBJ2-2
CATRNRDRGRDRNTGELFF
>TRBV4-3|TRBJ2-1
CASSQGGNPAYEQFF
>TRBV7-6|TRBJ1-1
CASSLDGTEAFF
>TRBV6-4|TRBJ2-1
CASSDSASGGNNEQFF
>TRBV24-1|TRBJ1-2
CATSDMTAVTYGYTF
>TRBV11-3|TRBJ2-5
CASSRDRIGAQYF
>TRBV9|TRBJ2-5
CASTLSGRSSETQYF
>TRBV7-2|TRBJ1-4
CASSPSWVGSATNEKLFF
>TRBV25-1|TRBJ1-3
CASGDRVSGNTIYF
>TRBV7-9|TRBJ2-3
CASSPAGPSGMADTQYF
>TRBV7-6|TRBJ2-1
CASSFTSGDYLRNNEQFF
>TRBV13|TRBJ2-7
CASSQTSGRLYEQYF
>TRBV7-3|TRBJ2-2
CASSLSLRTGELFF
>TRBV2|TRBJ2-1
CASRTRQGSGNEQFF
>TRBV19|TRBJ1-1
CASSIGALNTEAFF
>TRBV7-9|TRBJ2-6
CASSLVGHLSGANVLTF
>TRBV5-5|TRBJ2-1
CASSLVYGGGNEQFF
>TRBV3-1/TRBV3-2|TRBJ1-1
CASSLPTGNTEAFF
>TRBV12-5|TRBJ2-3
CASGLAGGGETDTQYF
>TRBV13|TRBJ1-2
CASSLGLGDKGRYGYTF
>TRBV28|TRBJ2-7
CASGDGGVGSYEQYF
>TRBV5-1|TRBJ2-7
CASSSTTGDRYEQYF
>TRBV19|TRBJ1-2
CASSMLQGDGYTF
>TRBV27|TRBJ2-7
CASSPSRGPYEQYF
>TRBV7-9|TRBJ2-1
CASSLGRERETEQFF
>TRBV4-2|TRBJ2-5
CASSQAPGTSQETQYF
>TRBV7-2|TRBJ1-2
CASSLDGLHYGYTF
>TRBV27|TRBJ1-2
CASSPTGGSGYTF
>TRBV29-1|TRBJ1-1
CSVATGSQGTEAFF
>TRBV7-9|TRBJ1-2
CASSLVTGVGKNYGYTF
>TRBV10-2|TRBJ1-1
CASTVGGENTEAFF
>TRBV3-1/TRBV3-2|TRBJ1-2
CASSVGGANGYTF
>TRBV7-2|TRBJ1-3
CASSLGPPGGGNTIYF